This T cell receptor (beta chain) was captured by sequencing in a study of shared T cell receptors in the human thymus. Generated by immunoSEQ multiplex PCR, the TCRdb table keeps only in-frame clones and is missing some. This table has 700,000 or so clones, approximately 83% appearing once. The sample holds a few counts of this clone. Germline values: CDR1 LNHDA, CDR2 SQIVND (reference sequence). V gave up 7 bases and J gave up 5 bases, with 18 bases separating them. The CDR3 spans 15 residues. The sample also formed part of further work on human thymus T cells. That work adds: Donor material was obtained from healthy Finnish infants undergoing corrective surgery for congenital heart defects. Apparent skewing of V and J gene usage characterized both thymic and blood repertoires.

This receptor was identified in a girl in the first two years of life with a congenital heart defect. Input material: thymocytes. The chain has TRBV19 and TRBJ2-1; D is possibly TRBD1 (7 bases). The CDR3: CASTPGGKVDNEQFF. The CDR3 region has the DNA TGTGCCAGTACCCCAGGGGGGAAAGTGGACAATGAGCAGTTCTTC.